One sample yielded the 7 T cell receptor beta chains listed below, sequenced in a study of T cell responses to AZD1222 COVID-19 vaccine. Libraries were prepared by immunoSEQ multiplex PCR; TCRdb keeps only in-frame clonotypes and omits some of them. This sample yields tens of thousands of clones, of which 88% are seen a single time; about 8% belongs to the top ten. The sample in question was peripheral blood, obtained on day 0 of AZD1222 vaccination. These TCRs come from an adult in good health.

The J gene is TRBJ1-1, the V gene TRBV13; 7 nucleotides line up with TRBD1. CDR1 and CDR2 from the germline V gene are PRHDT and FYEKMQ (reference sequence). This CDR3 spans 14 amino acids. Trimming took 3 bases from V and 7 from J; bases not matched to a gene: 8. CDR3 region: CASSFLMDRREAFF. As DNA, the CDR3 is TGTGCCAGCAGCTTCCTCATGGACAGGCGTGAAGCTTTCTTT.

This clone has a handful of counts. The V and J genes are TRBV21-1 and TRBJ2-1; the DNA was not compared with TRBD2, the D call given in the table. TRBV21-1 is an annotated pseudogene. CDR3 size: 13 residues. This CDR3 reads CASSAGRTSGQFF. The CDR3 bases are TGTGCCAGCAGCGCGGGACGAACAAGCGGGCAGTTCTTC.

This chain connects TRBV4-2 to TRBJ2-1; D tentatively reads TRBD1 or TRBD2 (6 bases each). Per germline, CDR1 LGHNA and CDR2 YNFKEQ. CDR3 length: 14 residues. V shed 4 bases and J shed 4 bases, with 11 bases lying between them. The CDR3 nucleotides are TGTGCCAGCAGCCCTGAAGGGGGGTACAATGAGCAGTTCTTC. This gives the protein CASSPEGGYNEQFF.

The rearrangement uses TRBV5-5 and TRBJ2-2, with a weak D call TRBD1 (6 bases). This CDR3 comprises 15 residues. Germline CDR1 and CDR2: SGHKS and YYEKEE (reference sequence). Trimming left V 1 base short and J 1 base short, with 8 bases between. This CDR3 is CASSLNRENTGELFF. CDR3 nucleotides: TGTGCCAGCAGCTTGAACAGGGAGAACACCGGGGAGCTGTTTTTT.

The V gene is TRBV15, the J gene TRBJ2-5, with D perhaps TRBD2 (6 bases). Germline V lookup: CDR1 LNHNV, CDR2 YYDKDF (reference sequence). V was pared by 0 bases and J by 2 bases, with 10 bases between. CDR3 length: 15 residues. The chain's CDR3 is CATSRDVSGQETQYF. The CDR3 nucleotides read TGTGCCACCAGCAGAGATGTAAGCGGGCAAGAGACCCAGTACTTC.

The J gene is TRBJ2-1, the V gene TRBV30, with D hard to call. V lost 1 base to trimming and J lost 9 bases, with 7 bases between them. This CDR3 is built from 11 residues. Germline V gene lookup returns CDR1 GTSNPN and CDR2 SVGIG (reference sequence). The CDR3 loop reads CAWSARSEQFF. CDR3 DNA sequence: TGTGCCTGGAGTGCAAGGAGTGAGCAGTTCTTC. Drawing the rest from reference TRBV30 and TRBJ2-1, the complete variable domain is SQTIHQWPATLVQPVGSPLSLECTVEGTSNPNLYWYRQAAGRGLQLLFYSVGIGQISSEVPQNLSASRPQDRQFILSSKKLLLSDSGFYLCAWSARSEQFFGPGTRLTVL.

The chain has TRBV2 and TRBJ1-5; D possibly corresponds to TRBD1 (5 bases). This CDR3 spans 15 amino acids. Trimming removed 3 bases from V and 0 bases from J, with 9 bases in between. In germline, CDR1 is SNHLY, CDR2 FYNNEI. The CDR3 region has the DNA TGTGCCAGCAGTGAGTACAGGCATAGCAATCAGCCCCAGCATTTT. As protein: CASSEYRHSNQPQHF.